Relative to its sample, the clone carrying this T cell receptor beta chain is medium-sized. The record originates from a study of tumor and adjacent non-tumor tissue in lung cancer. Study as a whole: Aged roughly 30 to 76 years, patients included 10 men and about five women with stage I to III disease.

The template was RNA from unsorted bulk tissue. The library came from three nested PCR rounds adapted from ARM-PCR protocols. One entry per CDR3 protein results from TCRdb running MiXCR on the multiplex PCR reads. This sample has about 80,000 distinct CDR3 sequences; roughly 72% occur once, and the top ten carry roughly 10%. Trimming stripped 2 bases from V and 4 bases from J, with 14 bases between. The CDR3 loop spans 15 amino acids. Per germline, CDR1 SGHAT and CDR2 FQNNGV. The receptor was isolated from a woman aged 35 to 49 with non-small cell lung cancer. The rearrangement uses TRBV11-2 and TRBJ1-2, with D possibly matching TRBD1 (6 bases). Specimen: lung tumor tissue. The CDR3, as DNA: TGTGCCAGCAGCTTATCTCCGGGACACACCTATGGCTACACCTTC. This gives the protein CASSLSPGHTYGYTF.